This TCR beta chain derives from a study of identifying expanded T cells in peripheral blood. On this clone: Its target is unknown.

CDR3 length: 13 amino acids. Germline-derived CDR1 and CDR2 are SGHAT and FQDESV (reference sequence). The V and J ends lost 0 bases and 5 bases respectively, with 7 bases between them. The protocol was immunoSEQ multiplex PCR, while the TCRdb copy is restricted to in-frame clones and leaves out a portion. The table lists approximately 83,000 clones, 85% of them singletons. General study results and limits: Differentially abundant clones: about 1.2 between replicates, just under 17 at approximately 14 days, less than 25 at four.

The chain couples TRBV11-1 to TRBJ1-1; D call uncertain. The sequence came from a person between 18 and 75 years old in good health. Specimen: blood. CDR3 nucleotide sequence: TGTGCCAGCAGCTTAGCATCGAGGACTGAAGCTTTCTTT. It is translated as CASSLASRTEAFF.